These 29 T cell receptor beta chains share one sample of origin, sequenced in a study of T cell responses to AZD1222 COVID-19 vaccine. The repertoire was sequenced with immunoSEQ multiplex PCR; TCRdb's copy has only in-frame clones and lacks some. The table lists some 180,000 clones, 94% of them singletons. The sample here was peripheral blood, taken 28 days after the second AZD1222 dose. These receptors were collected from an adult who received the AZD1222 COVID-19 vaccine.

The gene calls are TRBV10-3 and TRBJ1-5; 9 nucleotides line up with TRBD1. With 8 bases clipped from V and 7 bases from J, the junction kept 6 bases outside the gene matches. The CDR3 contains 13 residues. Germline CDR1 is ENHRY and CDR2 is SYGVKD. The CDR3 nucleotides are TGTGCCATCCAGAAAGGACAGGGGCAGCCCCAGCATTTT. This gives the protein CAIQKGQGQPQHF.

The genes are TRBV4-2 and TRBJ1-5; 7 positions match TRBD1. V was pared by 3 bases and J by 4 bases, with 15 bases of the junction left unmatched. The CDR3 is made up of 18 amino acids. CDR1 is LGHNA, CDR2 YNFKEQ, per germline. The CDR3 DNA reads TGTGCCAGCAGCCAGACACAATGGGACAGTTCACGTAATCAGCCCCAGCATTTT. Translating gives CASSQTQWDSSRNQPQHF.

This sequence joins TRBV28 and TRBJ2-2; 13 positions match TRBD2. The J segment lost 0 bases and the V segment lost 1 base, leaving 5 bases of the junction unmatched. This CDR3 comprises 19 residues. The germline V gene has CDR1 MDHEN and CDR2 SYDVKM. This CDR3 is CASSLYRTSGRTNTGELFF. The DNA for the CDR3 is TGTGCCAGCAGTTTATATAGGACTAGCGGGAGAACGAACACCGGGGAGCTGTTTTTT.

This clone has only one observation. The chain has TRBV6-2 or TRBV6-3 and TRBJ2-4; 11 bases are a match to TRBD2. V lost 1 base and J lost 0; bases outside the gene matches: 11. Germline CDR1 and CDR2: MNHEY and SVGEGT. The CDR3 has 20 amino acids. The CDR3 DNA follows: TGTGCCAGCAGTTACTTCACTAGCGGGGGCGGTGCCCTAGCCAAAAACATTCAGTACTTC. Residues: CASSYFTSGGGALAKNIQYF.

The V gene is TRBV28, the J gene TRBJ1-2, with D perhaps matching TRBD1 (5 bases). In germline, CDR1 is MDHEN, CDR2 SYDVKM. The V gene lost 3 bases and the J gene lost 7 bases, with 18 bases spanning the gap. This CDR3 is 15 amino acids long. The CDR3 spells CASSLPPGGVGGYTF. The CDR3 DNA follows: TGTGCCAGCAGTTTGCCCCCCGGGGGGGTAGGTGGCTACACCTTC.

The CDR3 here is CSVDSKPIIYGYTF. The CDR3 DNA sequence: TGCAGCGTTGACTCGAAGCCTATTATCTATGGCTACACCTTC. The V gene is TRBV29-1, the J gene TRBJ1-2; D ambiguous. This CDR3 region has 14 residues. The germline CDR1 and CDR2 sequences are SQVTM and ANQGSEA. Trimming stripped 3 bases from V and 4 bases from J, with 15 bases between.

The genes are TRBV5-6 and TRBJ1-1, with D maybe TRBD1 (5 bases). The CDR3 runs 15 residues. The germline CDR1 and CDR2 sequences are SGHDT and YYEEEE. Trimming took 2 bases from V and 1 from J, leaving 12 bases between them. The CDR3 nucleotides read TGTGCCAGCAGCTTCCGACAGATCGGGAACACTGAAGCTTTCTTT. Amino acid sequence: CASSFRQIGNTEAFF.

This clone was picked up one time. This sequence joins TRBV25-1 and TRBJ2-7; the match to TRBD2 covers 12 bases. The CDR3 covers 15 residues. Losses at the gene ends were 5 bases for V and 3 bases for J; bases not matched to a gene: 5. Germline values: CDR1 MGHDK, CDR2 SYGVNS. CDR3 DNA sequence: TGTGCCAGCAGTCAGACTAGCGGGAGTGTCTACGAGCAGTACTTC. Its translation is CASSQTSGSVYEQYF.

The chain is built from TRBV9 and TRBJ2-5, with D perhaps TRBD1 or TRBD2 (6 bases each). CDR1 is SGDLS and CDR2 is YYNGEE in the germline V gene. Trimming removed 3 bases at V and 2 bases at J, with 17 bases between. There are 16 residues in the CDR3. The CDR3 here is CASSGRGRSRQETQYF. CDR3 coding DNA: TGTGCCAGCAGCGGGAGGGGGAGGTCCCGTCAAGAGACCCAGTACTTC. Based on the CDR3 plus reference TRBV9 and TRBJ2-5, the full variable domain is DSGVTQTPKHLITATGQRVTLRCSPRSGDLSVYWYQQSLDQGLQFLIQYYNGEERAKGNILERFSAQQFPDLHSELNLSSLELGDSALYFCASSGRGRSRQETQYFGPGTRLLVL.

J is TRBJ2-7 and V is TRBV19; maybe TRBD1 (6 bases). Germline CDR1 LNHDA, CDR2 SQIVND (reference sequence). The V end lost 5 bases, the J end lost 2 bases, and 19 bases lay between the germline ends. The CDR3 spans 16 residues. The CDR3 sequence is CASSGSQGSGTYEQYF. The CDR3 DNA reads TGTGCCAGTAGTGGCAGCCAGGGGTCGGGGACCTACGAGCAGTACTTC.

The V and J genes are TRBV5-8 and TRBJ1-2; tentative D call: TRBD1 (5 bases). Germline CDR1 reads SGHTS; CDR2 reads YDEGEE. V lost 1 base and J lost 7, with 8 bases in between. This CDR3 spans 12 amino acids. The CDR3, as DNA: TGTGCCAGCAGCTTGCGGGGGTTTGGCTACACCTTC. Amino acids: CASSLRGFGYTF.

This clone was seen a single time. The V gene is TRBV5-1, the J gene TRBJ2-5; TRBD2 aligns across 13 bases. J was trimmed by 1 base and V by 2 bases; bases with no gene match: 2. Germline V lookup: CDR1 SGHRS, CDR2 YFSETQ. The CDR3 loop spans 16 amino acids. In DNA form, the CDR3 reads TGCGCCAGCAGCTTACTAGCGGGGGGGGTCCAAGAGACCCAGTACTTC. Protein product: CASSLLAGGVQETQYF.

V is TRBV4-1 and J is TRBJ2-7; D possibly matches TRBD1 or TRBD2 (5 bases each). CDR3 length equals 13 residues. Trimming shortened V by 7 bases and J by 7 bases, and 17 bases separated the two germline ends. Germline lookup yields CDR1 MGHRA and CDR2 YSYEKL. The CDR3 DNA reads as TGCGCCAGCAAAGGTGGGGACGGGTGGGAGCAGTACTTC. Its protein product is CASKGGDGWEQYF.

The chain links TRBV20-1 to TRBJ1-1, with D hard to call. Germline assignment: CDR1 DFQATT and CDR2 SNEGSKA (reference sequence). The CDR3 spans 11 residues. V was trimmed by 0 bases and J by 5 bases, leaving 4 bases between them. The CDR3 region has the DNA TGCAGTGCTAGAGACCAGACTGAAGCTTTCTTT. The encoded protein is CSARDQTEAFF.

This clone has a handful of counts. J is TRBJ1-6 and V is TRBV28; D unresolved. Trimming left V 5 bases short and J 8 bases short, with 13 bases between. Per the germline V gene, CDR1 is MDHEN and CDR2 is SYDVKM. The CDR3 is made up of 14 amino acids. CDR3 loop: CASSKPYTDSPLHF. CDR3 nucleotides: TGTGCCAGCAGTAAACCCTATACTGATTCACCCCTCCACTTT.

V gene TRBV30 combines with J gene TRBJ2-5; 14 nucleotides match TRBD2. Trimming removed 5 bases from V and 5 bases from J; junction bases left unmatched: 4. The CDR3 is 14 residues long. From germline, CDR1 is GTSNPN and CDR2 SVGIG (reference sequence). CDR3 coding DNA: TGTGCCTGGGGGACTAGCGGGAGCAGGGAGACCCAGTACTTC. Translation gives CAWGTSGSRETQYF.

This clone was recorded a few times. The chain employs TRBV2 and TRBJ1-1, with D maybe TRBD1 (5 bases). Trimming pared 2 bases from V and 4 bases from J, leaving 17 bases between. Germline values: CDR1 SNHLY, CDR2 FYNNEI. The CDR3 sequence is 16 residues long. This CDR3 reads CASSEWKGLGGTEAFF. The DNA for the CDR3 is TGTGCCAGCAGTGAATGGAAGGGTCTGGGGGGCACTGAAGCTTTCTTT.

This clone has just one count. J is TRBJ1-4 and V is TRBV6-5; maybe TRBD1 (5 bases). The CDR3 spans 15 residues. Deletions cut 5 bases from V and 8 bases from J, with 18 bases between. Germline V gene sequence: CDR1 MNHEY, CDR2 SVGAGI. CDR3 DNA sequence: TGTGCCAGCAGTACCGATTTACGGCCAGGGGAAAAACTGTTTTTT. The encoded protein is CASSTDLRPGEKLFF.

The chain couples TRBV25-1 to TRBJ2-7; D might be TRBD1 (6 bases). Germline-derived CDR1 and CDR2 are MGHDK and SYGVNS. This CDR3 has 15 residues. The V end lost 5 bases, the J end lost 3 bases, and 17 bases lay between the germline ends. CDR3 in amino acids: CASSPHGQSGYEQYF. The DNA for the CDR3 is TGTGCCAGCAGTCCCCACGGACAGTCGGGCTACGAGCAGTACTTC.

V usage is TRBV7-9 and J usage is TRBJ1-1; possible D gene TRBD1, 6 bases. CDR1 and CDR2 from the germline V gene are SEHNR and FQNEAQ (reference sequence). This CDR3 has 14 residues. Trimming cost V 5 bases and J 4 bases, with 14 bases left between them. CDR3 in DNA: TGTGCCAGCAGCCGTCTACAGGGCGGCACTGAAGCTTTCTTT. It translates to CASSRLQGGTEAFF.

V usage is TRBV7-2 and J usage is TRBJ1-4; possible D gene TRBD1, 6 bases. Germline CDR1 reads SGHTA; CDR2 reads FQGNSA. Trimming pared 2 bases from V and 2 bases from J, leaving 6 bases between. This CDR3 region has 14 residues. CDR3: CASSLQGTNEKLFF. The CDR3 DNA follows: TGTGCCAGCAGCTTACAGGGGACTAATGAAAAACTGTTTTTT.

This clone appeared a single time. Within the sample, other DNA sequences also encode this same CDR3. The CDR3 coding sequence is TGTGCCAGCAGCTTAGACAGGAACACTGAAGCTTTCTTT. It yields the protein CASSLDRNTEAFF. The rearrangement joins TRBV7-7 to TRBJ1-1, with D unclear. This CDR3 region has 13 residues. Per germline, CDR1 SSHAT and CDR2 FNYEAQ (reference sequence). Trimming left V 1 base short and J 1 base short, with 4 bases between.

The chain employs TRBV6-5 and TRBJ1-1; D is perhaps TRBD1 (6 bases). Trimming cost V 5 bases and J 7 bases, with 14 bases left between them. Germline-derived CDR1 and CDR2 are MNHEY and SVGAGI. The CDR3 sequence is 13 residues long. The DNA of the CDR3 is TGTGCCAGCAGTCGGGGGGGCAGGGTTGAAGCTTTCTTT. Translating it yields CASSRGGRVEAFF.

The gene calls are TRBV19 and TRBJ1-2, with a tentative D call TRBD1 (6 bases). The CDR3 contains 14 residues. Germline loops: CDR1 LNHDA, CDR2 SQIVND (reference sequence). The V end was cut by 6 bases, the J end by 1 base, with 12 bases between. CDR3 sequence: CASRNRDINYGYTF. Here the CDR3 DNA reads TGTGCCAGTAGAAACCGGGACATTAACTATGGCTACACCTTC.

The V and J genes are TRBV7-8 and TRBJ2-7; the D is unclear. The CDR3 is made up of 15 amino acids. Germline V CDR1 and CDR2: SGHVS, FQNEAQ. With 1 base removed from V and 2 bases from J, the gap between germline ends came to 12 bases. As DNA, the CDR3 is TGTGCCAGCAGCTTAGATCGAGTCACAGCCTACGAGCAGTACTTC. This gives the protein CASSLDRVTAYEQYF.

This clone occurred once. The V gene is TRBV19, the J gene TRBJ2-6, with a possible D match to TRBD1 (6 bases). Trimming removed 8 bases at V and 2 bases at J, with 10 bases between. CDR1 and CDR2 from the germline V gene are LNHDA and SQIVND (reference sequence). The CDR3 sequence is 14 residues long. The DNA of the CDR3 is TGTGCCAGTGCACAGGGCGCTGGGGCCAACGTCCTGACTTTC. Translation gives CASAQGAGANVLTF.

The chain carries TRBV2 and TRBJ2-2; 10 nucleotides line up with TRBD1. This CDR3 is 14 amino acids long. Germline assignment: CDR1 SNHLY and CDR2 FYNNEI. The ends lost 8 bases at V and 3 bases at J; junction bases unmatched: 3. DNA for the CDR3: TGTGCCAGCGGGGACAGGGGTGACACCGGGGAGCTGTTTTTT. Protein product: CASGDRGDTGELFF.

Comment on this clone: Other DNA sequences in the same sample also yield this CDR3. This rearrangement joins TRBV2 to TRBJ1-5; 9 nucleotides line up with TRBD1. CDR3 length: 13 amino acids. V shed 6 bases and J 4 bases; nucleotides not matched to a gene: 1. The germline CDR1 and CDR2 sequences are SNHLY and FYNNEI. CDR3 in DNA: TGTGCCAGCAGAGGGACAGGGAATCAGCCCCAGCATTTT. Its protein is CASRGTGNQPQHF.

The CDR3 spells CASSLVGQDSGNTIYF. CDR3 coding DNA: TGTGCCAGCAGCTTAGTTGGACAGGACTCTGGAAACACCATATATTTT. This sequence joins TRBV7-9 and TRBJ1-3, with TRBD1 matching over 7 bases. The V gene's germline CDR1 is SEHNR and CDR2 FQNEAQ (reference sequence). The CDR3 extends over 16 amino acids. V was pared by 1 base and J by 0 bases, with 3 bases of the junction left unmatched. The variable domain in full, completed from reference TRBV7-9 and TRBJ1-3, reads DTGVSQNPRHKITKRGQNVTFRCDPISEHNRLYWYRQTLGQGPEFLTYFQNEAQLEKSRLLSDRFSAERPKGSFSTLEIQRTEQGDSAMYLCASSLVGQDSGNTIYFGEGSWLTVV.